Following are 23 T cell receptor beta chains from one sample sequenced in a study of identical twins. TCRdb fed the 5' RACE reads into MiXCR, producing one record per CDR3 protein. The top ten hold around 13% of the sample, which has some 790,000 distinct CDR3 sequences, 18% seen once. This sample was also put to use in a study of T cells expressing NK-cell markers.

Material for sequencing was PBMCs. The receptors shown here come from a woman aged 18-35 years in good health.

The chain recombines TRBV7-9 with TRBJ2-2, with D unclear. In germline, CDR1 is SEHNR, CDR2 FQNEAQ (reference sequence). Between the trimmed V and J ends, which lost 3 bases and 6 bases, there was a span of 5 bases. This CDR3 comprises 12 residues. The CDR3 loop is CASSFAPGELFF. The CDR3 coding sequence is TGTGCCAGCAGCTTTGCCCCCGGGGAGCTGTTTTTT.

This clonotype turned up a few times. The V and J genes are TRBV6-2 or TRBV6-3 and TRBJ2-1; D unclear. V lost 7 bases, J lost 4 bases, and 11 bases lay in between. CDR3 size: 13 residues. The germline V gene encodes CDR1 MNHEY and CDR2 SVGEGT. CDR3 bases: TGTGCCAGCAAATTCGGCGGTTACAATGAGCAGTTCTTC. Encoded protein: CASKFGGYNEQFF.

This clonotype was observed a few times. The chain is built from TRBV20-1 and TRBJ2-6; the D gene is possibly TRBD1 (6 bases). With 5 bases removed from V and 2 bases from J, the gap between germline ends came to 10 bases. The CDR3 contains 14 residues. Germline V lookup: CDR1 DFQATT, CDR2 SNEGSKA (reference sequence). This CDR3 is CSAEKGAGANVLTF. Written as DNA, the CDR3 is TGCAGTGCTGAAAAGGGGGCTGGGGCCAACGTCCTGACTTTC.

Many counts were recorded for this clonotype. V gene TRBV7-9 combines with J gene TRBJ2-1; the D is unclear. This CDR3 comprises 15 residues. The ends were cut back, 2 bases at V and 2 bases at J, with 10 bases in the middle. The germline V gene has CDR1 SEHNR and CDR2 FQNEAQ (reference sequence). The chain's CDR3 is CASSLWVGTYNEQFF. CDR3 DNA: TGTGCCAGCAGCTTATGGGTCGGCACCTACAATGAGCAGTTCTTC.

This clonotype has just a few counts. The V and J genes are TRBV12-3 or TRBV12-4 and TRBJ2-1, with D perhaps assigned TRBD1 or TRBD2 (6 bases each). CDR3 length: 16 amino acids. Trimming pared 5 bases from V and 0 bases from J, leaving 14 bases between. The CDR3 loop reads CASSDLGGRSYNEQFF. CDR3 sequence (DNA): TGTGCCAGCAGTGATCTCGGGGGCCGCTCCTACAATGAGCAGTTCTTC.

There are a few counts of this clonotype. The chain is built from TRBV20-1 and TRBJ1-1; the D gene is possibly TRBD1 (5 bases). Trimming stripped 3 bases from V and 5 bases from J, with 10 bases between. The CDR3 consists of 12 residues. In germline, CDR1 is DFQATT, CDR2 SNEGSKA (reference sequence). CDR3 sequence reads: CSASQGMTEAFF. DNA of the CDR3: TGCAGTGCTAGTCAGGGAATGACTGAAGCTTTCTTT.

This clonotype was picked up many times. The chain couples TRBV7-2 to TRBJ1-2, with D unresolved. Trimming removed 1 base at V and 2 bases at J, with 8 bases between. The germline V gene has CDR1 SGHTA and CDR2 FQGNSA. The CDR3 loop spans 14 amino acids. CDR3 sequence reads: CASSLVGVNYGYTF. CDR3 in DNA: TGTGCCAGCAGCTTAGTGGGCGTGAACTATGGCTACACCTTC.

This clonotype was seen only a few times. The V and J genes are TRBV11-2 and TRBJ2-3; tentatively, D is TRBD1 (5 bases). Germline CDR1 SGHAT, CDR2 FQNNGV. The CDR3 is 14 residues long. V dropped 1 base and J dropped 4 bases, with 9 bases sitting between them. CDR3 amino acids: CASSLAGNPDTQYF. The CDR3 nucleotides are TGTGCCAGCAGCTTAGCAGGGAATCCAGATACGCAGTATTTT.

There are a few counts of this clonotype. The chain carries TRBV6-1 and TRBJ2-1; 9 bases fit TRBD1. This CDR3 is built from 17 residues. J was trimmed by 7 bases and V by 5 bases; bases with no gene match: 15. CDR1 is MNHNS and CDR2 is SASEGT in the germline V gene. The CDR3 sequence is CASSLGQGLWVPNEQFF. The CDR3 bases are TGTGCCAGCAGTCTGGGACAGGGTCTGTGGGTCCCGAATGAGCAGTTCTTC.

This clonotype was found a few times. This CDR3 is CSARDRGSAGGNQPQHF. DNA for the CDR3: TGCAGTGCTAGAGATAGGGGCAGTGCAGGCGGCAATCAGCCCCAGCATTTT. This sequence joins TRBV20-1 and TRBJ1-5; weak D call: TRBD1 (5 bases). Germline V gives CDR1 DFQATT, CDR2 SNEGSKA (reference sequence). With 0 bases removed from V and 2 bases from J, the gap between germline ends came to 17 bases. There are 17 residues in the CDR3.

The chain has TRBV7-2 and TRBJ1-4, with no clear D. This CDR3 has 17 amino acids. V gave up 2 bases and J gave up 2 bases, with 15 bases separating them. Germline assignment: CDR1 SGHTA and CDR2 FQGNSA. CDR3 loop: CASSLRFIRQTNEKLFF. The CDR3 nucleotides are TGTGCCAGCAGCTTACGGTTTATAAGGCAGACTAATGAAAAACTGTTTTTT.

This clonotype has just a few counts. The chain recombines TRBV7-9 with TRBJ2-7; tentatively, D is TRBD2 (6 bases). Trimming left V 1 base short and J 6 bases short, with 16 bases between. This CDR3 is 15 amino acids long. Germline V gene lookup returns CDR1 SEHNR and CDR2 FQNEAQ (reference sequence). The CDR3 DNA reads as TGTGCCAGCAGCTTAGGCCCTAGCGTGAAGGGCGAGCAGTACTTC. Residues: CASSLGPSVKGEQYF. Looking up the rest from reference TRBV7-9 and TRBJ2-7 gives the full variable domain: DTGVSQNPRHKITKRGQNVTFRCDPISEHNRLYWYRQTLGQGPEFLTYFQNEAQLEKSRLLSDRFSAERPKGSFSTLEIQRTEQGDSAMYLCASSLGPSVKGEQYFGPGTRLTVT.

This clonotype was seen more than once but under ten times. V usage is TRBV6-5 and J usage is TRBJ1-6; tentative D call: TRBD1 (5 bases). There are 15 residues in the CDR3. Trimming took off 0 bases at V and 6 bases at J, with 9 bases between the two ends. Germline V CDR1 and CDR2: MNHEY, SVGAGI. CDR3 sequence: CASSYSGTINSPLHF. CDR3 sequence (DNA): TGTGCCAGCAGTTACTCCGGGACCATTAATTCACCCCTCCACTTT.

This clonotype was counted a few times. V is TRBV12-3 or TRBV12-4 and J is TRBJ2-7, with 7 bases that match TRBD1. The CDR3 has 14 amino acids. Unmatched junction bases numbered 4, after V lost 1 base and J lost 4 bases. The CDR3 protein is CASSLGTGQYEQYF. The CDR3 DNA sequence: TGTGCCAGCAGTTTAGGGACAGGACAATACGAGCAGTACTTC.

A few counts support this clonotype. The V call is TRBV24-1, the J call TRBJ2-3; D unclear. The ends were cut back, 0 bases at V and 1 base at J, with 7 bases in the middle. CDR3 length: 15 residues. Germline CDR1 is KGHDR and CDR2 is SFDVKD. CDR3 nucleotides: TGTGCCACCAGTGATTTGGGAGAAGGCACAGATACGCAGTATTTT. Its translation: CATSDLGEGTDTQYF.

The V gene is TRBV5-6, the J gene TRBJ2-3; TRBD1 is a possible D gene (6 bases). This CDR3 contains 15 residues. Germline CDR1 and CDR2: SGHDT and YYEEEE. V lost 2 bases, J lost 6 bases, and 16 bases lay in between. CDR3 nucleotide sequence: TGTGCCAGCAGCTTTGGCAGGGGCCGTTTGGATACGCAGTATTTT. Its protein product is CASSFGRGRLDTQYF.

This sequence joins TRBV7-8 and TRBJ2-7; TRBD2 agrees at 11 bases. J gave up 0 bases and V 5 bases, and 6 bases lay outside the gene matches. Germline CDR1 SGHVS, CDR2 FQNEAQ. The CDR3 is made up of 16 amino acids. The CDR3 coding sequence is TGTGCCAGCAGCAATCCGACTAGCGGGGTCTCCTACGAGCAGTACTTC. Amino acid sequence: CASSNPTSGVSYEQYF.

The rearrangement links TRBV11-3 to TRBJ2-1; 9 bases are shared with TRBD2. The junction had 7 bases not matched to a gene; V was cut back by 5 bases and J by 8 bases. Germline CDR1 is SGHNT and CDR2 is YENEEA. This CDR3 is 14 amino acids long. As DNA, the CDR3 is TGTGCCAGCAGCCAAGGCGGGGGGGAGGATGAGCAGTTCTTC. This translates into CASSQGGGEDEQFF.

This clonotype was observed once. This may be a read error: a much more frequent sequence differs by one nucleotide. The chain links TRBV9 to TRBJ1-1; D is unclear. The V gene lost 4 bases and the J gene lost 2 bases, with 6 bases spanning the gap. Germline values: CDR1 SGDLS, CDR2 YYNGEE. The CDR3 covers 12 residues. The CDR3 loop reads CASSHSNTEAFF. In DNA, the CDR3 is TGTGCCAGCAGCCATAGTAACACTGAAGCTTTCTTT. Supplemented by reference TRBV9 and TRBJ1-1, the full variable domain reads DSGVTQTPKHLITATGQRVTLRCSPRSGDLSVYWYQQSLDQGLQFLIQYYNGEERAKGNILERFSAQQFPDLHSELNLSSLELGDSALYFCASSHSNTEAFFGQGTRLTVV.

This CDR3 is CASKGMANYGYTF. CDR3 nucleotides: TGTGCCAGCAAGGGGATGGCTAACTATGGCTACACCTTC. V and J are TRBV2 and TRBJ1-2; D perhaps matches TRBD1 (5 bases). CDR3 length equals 13 residues. V gave up 7 bases and J gave up 0 bases, with 9 bases separating them. The germline V gene has CDR1 SNHLY and CDR2 FYNNEI.

This clonotype was seen a handful of times. J is TRBJ2-1 and V is TRBV15; TRBD2 aligns across 8 bases. With 6 bases clipped from V and 0 bases from J, the junction kept 7 bases outside the gene matches. This CDR3 contains 16 residues. The V gene's germline CDR1 is LNHNV and CDR2 YYDKDF (reference sequence). CDR3: CATSIAGRGSYNEQFF. The CDR3 DNA reads TGTGCCACCAGTATAGCGGGAAGGGGCTCCTACAATGAGCAGTTCTTC. Full variable domain (missing parts from reference TRBV15 and TRBJ2-1): DAMVIQNPRYQVTQFGKPVTLSCSQTLNHNVMYWYQQKSSQAPKLLFHYYDKDFNNEADTPDNFQSRRPNTSFCFLDIRSPGLGDTAMYLCATSIAGRGSYNEQFFGPGTRLTVL.

This clonotype was recorded a few times. The gene calls are TRBV18 and TRBJ2-5; 7 positions agree with TRBD1. The germline V gene encodes CDR1 KGHSH and CDR2 LQKENI. With 5 bases clipped from V and 5 bases from J, the junction kept 11 bases outside the gene matches. CDR3 size: 15 residues. CDR3 residues: CASSTVRDSPETQYF. Here the CDR3 DNA reads TGTGCCAGCTCAACGGTGAGGGACAGTCCTGAGACCCAGTACTTC.

There are a few counts of this clonotype. This rearrangement joins TRBV12-3 or TRBV12-4 to TRBJ2-7; no firm D call. Trimming stripped 2 bases from V and 4 bases from J, with 12 bases between. The CDR3 is made up of 14 amino acids. The CDR3 sequence: CASSLFDKGYEQYF. DNA for the CDR3: TGTGCCAGCAGTTTATTCGATAAGGGTTACGAGCAGTACTTC.